A selection of T cell receptor beta chains follows, all from one sample in a study of tumor-infiltrating lymphocytes in primary liver carcinoma. Via MiXCR, TCRdb re-called the multiplex PCR reads, giving one row per CDR3 protein. The sample carries some 38,000 distinct CDR3 sequences, just under 75% recorded once. Source material: liver tumor tissue from sampling region 4. The receptors shown here come from a man in his forties with primary liver carcinoma and hepatitis B virus infection. Both conserved end residues are part of each CDR3. A D gene is named only where the DNA matches it firmly. The size of a clone is reported for some rows only, either as once, few or many, or as a class for expanded clones.

CDR3 protein: CASSPGTGGAYTQYF; CDR3 DNA: TGTGCCAGCAGCCCTGGGACAGGGGGCGCATATACGCAGTATTTT; clone size: -; J gene: TRBJ2-3; D gene: TRBD1; V gene: TRBV13
CDR3 protein: CDSSAVAGWVNNGQFF; CDR3 DNA: TGTGACAGTAGTGCCGTAGCGGGATGGGTAAACAATGGGCAGTTCTTC; clone size: once; J gene: TRBJ2-1; D gene: TRBD2; V gene: TRBV14
CDR3 protein: CGSSPGGAVGPEQFF; CDR3 DNA: TGCGGCAGCAGCCCGGGAGGTGCGGTAGGGCCGGAGCAGTTCTTC; clone size: -; J gene: TRBJ2-1; D gene: TRBD2; V gene: TRBV4-3
CDR3 protein: CASCDYSGSYNVQFF; CDR3 DNA: TGTGCCAGCTGTGATTATAGCGGCTCCTACAATGTGCAGTTCTTC; clone size: -; J gene: TRBJ2-1; D gene: -; V gene: TRBV6-4
CDR3 protein: CASSFLGTSGSKNIQYF; CDR3 DNA: TGTGCCAGCAGCTTTCTCGGGACTAGTGGGAGCAAAAACATTCAGTATTTC; clone size: once; J gene: TRBJ2-4; D gene: TRBD2; V gene: TRBV11-1
CDR3 protein: CVSSLDHTEAVF; CDR3 DNA: TGTGTCAGCAGCTTAGATCACACTGAGGCTGTCTTT; clone size: -; J gene: TRBJ1-1; D gene: -; V gene: TRBV11-3
CDR3 protein: CASSMGGDKGISLSGAIVLTF; CDR3 DNA: TGTGCCAGCAGCATGGGAGGAGACAAGGGCATCTCCCTCTCTGGGGCCATCGTCCTGACTTTC; clone size: -; J gene: TRBJ2-6; D gene: -; V gene: TRBV11-2
CDR3 protein: CASSTLTPGLATDTQYF; CDR3 DNA: TGTGCCAGCAGCACTCTCACACCGGGACTAGCGACAGATACGCAGTATTTT; clone size: many; J gene: TRBJ2-3; D gene: TRBD2; V gene: TRBV28
CDR3 protein: CTSRSHNEQFF; CDR3 DNA: TGTACCAGCAGATCCCACAATGAGCAGTTCTTC; clone size: -; J gene: TRBJ2-1; D gene: -; V gene: TRBV6-6
CDR3 protein: CASYLLAGGYEQFF; CDR3 DNA: TGCGCCAGCTATCTTCTAGCGGGAGGTTACGAGCAGTTCTTC; clone size: -; J gene: TRBJ2-1; D gene: TRBD2; V gene: TRBV5-1
CDR3 protein: CASSPLVGGYNEQFF; CDR3 DNA: TGTGCCAGCAGCCCCCTAGTGGGAGGATACAATGAGCAGTTCTTC; clone size: -; J gene: TRBJ2-1; D gene: -; V gene: TRBV11-2
CDR3 protein: CTSSQTDTQYF; CDR3 DNA: TGTACCAGCAGTCAAACAGATACACAATACTTT; clone size: -; J gene: TRBJ2-3; D gene: -; V gene: TRBV6-1
CDR3 protein: CAWRGYQGYTF; CDR3 DNA: TGTGCCTGGAGAGGGTATCAAGGCTACACCTTC; clone size: many; J gene: TRBJ1-2; D gene: -; V gene: TRBV30
CDR3 protein: CTWSREDSYEQCF; CDR3 DNA: TGTACCTGGAGTAGGGAGGACTCCTACGAGCAGTGCTTC; clone size: -; J gene: TRBJ2-7; D gene: -; V gene: TRBV30
CDR3 protein: CCEAFSFEAFF; CDR3 DNA: TGCTGCGAGGCTTTCAGTTTTGAAGCTTTCTTT; clone size: once; J gene: TRBJ1-1; D gene: -; V gene: TRBV29-1
CDR3 protein: CSVGPAGGFYREQFF; CDR3 DNA: TGCAGCGTTGGACCAGCGGGAGGGTTCTACCGTGAGCAGTTCTTC; clone size: few; J gene: TRBJ2-1; D gene: TRBD2; V gene: TRBV29-1
CDR3 protein: CASSLNGRVQQYF; CDR3 DNA: TGTGCCAGCAGCTTAAATGGGCGGGTCCAGCAGTATTTC; clone size: -; J gene: TRBJ2-7; D gene: -; V gene: TRBV11-2
CDR3 protein: CSVPEGSGELFF; CDR3 DNA: TGCAGCGTGCCTGAGGGGAGCGGGGAGCTGTTTTTT; clone size: medium-sized; J gene: TRBJ2-2; D gene: -; V gene: TRBV29-1
CDR3 protein: CASSPSAAQTQYF; CDR3 DNA: TGCGCCAGCAGCCCCTCGGCAGCCCAGACCCAGTACTTC; clone size: -; J gene: TRBJ2-5; D gene: -; V gene: TRBV5-1
CDR3 protein: CASSRTRLVPGRASGANVLTF; CDR3 DNA: TGTGCCAGCAGTCGGACCCGACTAGTCCCCGGTCGGGCCTCTGGGGCCAACGTCCTGACTTTC; clone size: medium-sized; J gene: TRBJ2-6; D gene: -; V gene: TRBV12-3/TRBV12-4
CDR3 protein: CASSPPPGTSGIQETQYF; CDR3 DNA: TGTGCCAGCAGCCCCCCCCCCGGGACTAGCGGAATCCAAGAGACCCAGTACTTC; clone size: many; J gene: TRBJ2-5; D gene: TRBD2; V gene: TRBV7-3
CDR3 protein: CASSLRTGITGELFF; CDR3 DNA: TGCGCCAGCAGCTTGAGGACAGGGATAACCGGGGAGCTGTTTTTT; clone size: many; J gene: TRBJ2-2; D gene: TRBD1; V gene: TRBV5-1
CDR3 protein: CAWNRLAGGAGELFF; CDR3 DNA: TGTGCCTGGAATAGGCTAGCGGGAGGCGCTGGGGAGCTGTTTTTT; clone size: -; J gene: TRBJ2-2; D gene: TRBD2; V gene: TRBV30
CDR3 protein: CASSLNANEHIF; CDR3 DNA: TGTGCCAGCAGCTTAAATGCCAATGAACACATCTTC; clone size: -; J gene: TRBJ2-1; D gene: -; V gene: TRBV11-1
CDR3 protein: CASSLERLVGDTQYF; CDR3 DNA: TGTGCCAGCAGCTTAGAGCGACTGGTGGGAGATACGCAGTATTTT; clone size: -; J gene: TRBJ2-3; D gene: -; V gene: TRBV11-2
CDR3 protein: CASSLWVSNSEQFF; CDR3 DNA: TGTGCCAGCAGCCTATGGGTCAGCAACAGTGAGCAGTTCTTC; clone size: -; J gene: TRBJ2-1; D gene: -; V gene: TRBV11-3
CDR3 protein: CASSRSSRGDASYGYTF; CDR3 DNA: TGTGCCAGCAGCCGATCGTCCAGGGGGGACGCGTCCTATGGCTATACCTTC; clone size: -; J gene: TRBJ1-2; D gene: TRBD1; V gene: TRBV4-2
CDR3 protein: CATSQPHREKLFF; CDR3 DNA: TGTGCCACCAGTCAGCCCCACCGTGAAAAATTGTTTTTT; clone size: -; J gene: TRBJ1-4; D gene: -; V gene: TRBV4-2
CDR3 protein: CACSTLPKTQYF; CDR3 DNA: TGTGCCTGCAGTACGCTCCCAAAGACCCAGTACTTC; clone size: -; J gene: TRBJ2-5; D gene: -; V gene: TRBV2
CDR3 protein: CAGGTGQDNEQFF; CDR3 DNA: TGCGCCGGTGGGACAGGGCAGGACAATGAGCAGTTCTTC; clone size: many; J gene: TRBJ2-1; D gene: TRBD1; V gene: TRBV5-1
CDR3 protein: CASSHEGEWYTEAFF; CDR3 DNA: TGTGCAAGTAGCCATGAGGGTGAGTGGTACACTGAAGCTTTCTTT; clone size: -; J gene: TRBJ1-1; D gene: -; V gene: TRBV5-5
CDR3 protein: CASSMSGPIDSGELFF; CDR3 DNA: TGTGCCAGTAGTATGAGTGGCCCAATAGATTCCGGGGAGCTGTTTTTT; clone size: -; J gene: TRBJ2-2; D gene: -; V gene: TRBV19
CDR3 protein: CSVTGSGAYVLAF; CDR3 DNA: TGCAGCGTCACGGGCTCTGGGGCCTACGTCCTGGCTTTC; clone size: few; J gene: TRBJ2-6; D gene: -; V gene: TRBV29-1
CDR3 protein: CASTQGLAGTEQYF; CDR3 DNA: TGTGCCAGCACCCAGGGACTAGCGGGAACCGAGCAGTACTTT; clone size: few; J gene: TRBJ2-7; D gene: TRBD2; V gene: TRBV28
CDR3 protein: CASSLTSRSSYEQYF; CDR3 DNA: TGTGCCAGCAGCCTGACTAGCAGAAGCTCCTACGAGCAGTACTTC; clone size: many; J gene: TRBJ2-7; D gene: TRBD2; V gene: TRBV28
CDR3 protein: CASTPSRGMNSEAFF; CDR3 DNA: TGTGCCAGCACCCCATCCCGGGGCATGAACAGTGAAGCTTTCTTT; clone size: -; J gene: TRBJ1-1; D gene: -; V gene: TRBV6-1
CDR3 protein: CASSETTTGRAFF; CDR3 DNA: TGTGCCAGCAGCGAGACGACGACAGGGCGGGCTTTCTTT; clone size: many; J gene: TRBJ1-1; D gene: TRBD1; V gene: TRBV5-5
CDR3 protein: CASSSGGRQDTEAFF; CDR3 DNA: TGCGCCAGCAGCTCCGGTGGACGTCAGGACACTGAAGCTTTCTTT; clone size: -; J gene: TRBJ1-1; D gene: -; V gene: TRBV5-1
CDR3 protein: CAGSKGVSLAEDTQYF; CDR3 DNA: TGTGCCGGTAGTAAGGGGGTATCACTAGCGGAAGATACGCAGTATTTT; clone size: -; J gene: TRBJ2-3; D gene: TRBD2; V gene: TRBV28
CDR3 protein: CSVGLGWGTTGELFF; CDR3 DNA: TGCAGCGTTGGCTTAGGGTGGGGGACGACCGGGGAGCTGTTTTTT; clone size: -; J gene: TRBJ2-2; D gene: -; V gene: TRBV29-1
CDR3 protein: CVSGGEVTTYF; CDR3 DNA: TGTGTCAGCGGCGGGGAGGTCACCACATATTTT; clone size: once; J gene: TRBJ1-3; D gene: -; V gene: TRBV12-3/TRBV12-4
CDR3 protein: CASSSGQGRTEAFF; CDR3 DNA: TGTGCCAGCAGCTCGGGCCAAGGGAGGACTGAAGCTTTCTTT; clone size: many; J gene: TRBJ1-1; D gene: -; V gene: TRBV7-3
CDR3 protein: CSAMATGTGTPYEQYF; CDR3 DNA: TGCAGCGCCATGGCAACTGGGACCGGCACTCCTTACGAGCAGTACTTC; clone size: once; J gene: TRBJ2-7; D gene: -; V gene: TRBV29-1
CDR3 protein: CASSIGGDRGISLPGANVLTF; CDR3 DNA: TGTGCCAGCAGCATTGGGGGAGACAGGGGCATTTCCCTCCCTGGGGCCAACGTCCTGACATTC; clone size: -; J gene: TRBJ2-6; D gene: TRBD1; V gene: TRBV11-2
CDR3 protein: CVSGEARLAVQYF; CDR3 DNA: TGTGTCAGCGGTGAAGCGCGGCTAGCGGTCCAGTACTTC; clone size: few; J gene: TRBJ2-7; D gene: TRBD2; V gene: TRBV6-1
CDR3 protein: CASSGGGRNEQLF; CDR3 DNA: TGTGCCAGCAGTGGGGGGGGGAGGAATGAGCAGCTATTC; clone size: -; J gene: TRBJ2-1; D gene: TRBD2; V gene: TRBV6-5
CDR3 protein: CASSHEGERYTEAFF; CDR3 DNA: TGTGCCAGCAGCCATGAGGGTGAGCGGTACACTGAAGCTTTCTTT; clone size: large; J gene: TRBJ1-1; D gene: -; V gene: TRBV5-5